This passage covers 24 T cell receptor beta chains from one sample sequenced in a study of shared clonotypes between healthy human individuals. The method was immunoSEQ multiplex PCR; TCRdb's version includes in-frame clones alone and lacks a portion of them. The data contain about 1,500,000 clones, approximately 96% of them singletons. The sample consisted of naive CD4+ T cells sorted from blood. Subset noted: CD45RA+ positively selected. These receptor sequences come from a man aged 25-40 years in good health.

This chain uses TRBV9 with TRBJ1-1; D not certain. This CDR3 comprises 14 residues. V was cut by 0 bases and J by 8 bases, with 14 bases left in between. Germline loops: CDR1 SGDLS, CDR2 YYNGEE. Here the CDR3 reads CASSVVAGGGEAFF. For the CDR3, the DNA is TGTGCCAGCAGCGTAGTAGCCGGAGGAGGGGAAGCTTTCTTT.

The V gene is TRBV7-3, the J gene TRBJ1-1; D is possibly TRBD1 (6 bases). This CDR3 contains 14 residues. V was pared by 5 bases and J by 0 bases, with 10 bases between. Per the germline V gene, CDR1 is SGHTA and CDR2 is FQGTGA. The CDR3 loop is CASSKTGLNTEAFF. Written as DNA, the CDR3 is TGTGCCAGCAGCAAGACAGGATTGAACACTGAAGCTTTCTTT.

This rearrangement joins TRBV5-1 to TRBJ2-3; D remains ambiguous. Trimming stripped 4 bases from V and 2 bases from J, with 11 bases between. The CDR3 is 14 residues long. Germline V gene data show CDR1 as SGHRS and CDR2 as YFSETQ. CDR3 residues: CASSLSPYTDTQYF. The CDR3 DNA sequence: TGCGCCAGCAGCCTGTCCCCGTACACAGATACGCAGTATTTT.

The rearrangement uses TRBV28 and TRBJ2-5, with no clear D. V dropped 7 bases and J dropped 4 bases, with 10 bases sitting between them. CDR1 is MDHEN, CDR2 SYDVKM, per germline. The CDR3 extends over 12 amino acids. For the CDR3, the DNA is TGTGCCAGCAAATCGGTAGGAGAGACCCAGTACTTC. This encodes CASKSVGETQYF.

The CDR3, as DNA: TGTGCCAGTAGTATTACAGTGACCAATGAGCAGTTCTTC. It specifies CASSITVTNEQFF. V usage is TRBV19 and J usage is TRBJ2-1; D not resolved. Germline V lookup: CDR1 LNHDA, CDR2 SQIVND (reference sequence). This CDR3 is 13 amino acids long. V lost 3 bases and J lost 6, with 9 bases in between.

The J gene is TRBJ1-3, the V gene TRBV6-5, with D unresolved. The CDR3 runs 12 residues. V was shortened by 6 bases and J by 3 bases, with 6 bases between the two germline ends. Germline CDR1 is MNHEY and CDR2 is SVGAGI. The CDR3 bases are TGTGCCAGCAGCACGGGTGGAAACACCATATATTTT. Its translation is CASSTGGNTIYF.

Comments on this clone: Other DNA sequences within the sample encode an identical CDR3. The chain carries TRBV6-1 and TRBJ1-1; D ambiguous. CDR1 MNHNS and CDR2 SASEGT come from the germline V gene. The CDR3 covers 13 residues. The V gene lost 2 bases and the J gene lost 0 bases, with 4 bases spanning the gap. The DNA of the CDR3 is TGTGCCAGCAGTGAAACTCTGAACACTGAAGCTTTCTTT. As protein: CASSETLNTEAFF.

The chain uses TRBV11-2 and TRBJ2-5; 8 positions match TRBD2. V shed 1 base and J 5 bases; nucleotides not matched to a gene: 9. Germline lookup yields CDR1 SGHAT and CDR2 FQNNGV. This CDR3 has 16 residues. The CDR3 nucleotides read TGTGCCAGCAGCTTAGTTTGGACTAGCAGGGTCGAGACCCAGTACTTC. Translating gives CASSLVWTSRVETQYF.

The chain is built from TRBV29-1 and TRBJ2-2; D is unresolved. V gave up 5 bases and J gave up 4 bases, with 14 bases separating them. The CDR3 consists of 14 residues. Germline CDR1 SQVTM, CDR2 ANQGSEA. CDR3: CSVSQAVGTGELFF. The CDR3 DNA follows: TGCAGCGTTTCACAAGCAGTGGGCACCGGGGAGCTGTTTTTT.

This clone was observed once. The sample carries other DNA sequences with the same CDR3. The rearrangement uses TRBV7-2 and TRBJ1-1, with D hard to call. Germline V gives CDR1 SGHTA, CDR2 FQGNSA. V dropped 6 bases and J dropped 2 bases, with 4 bases sitting between them. The length of the CDR3 is 11 residues. The CDR3 loop is CASRPNTEAFF. In DNA form, the CDR3 reads TGTGCCAGCAGACCAAACACTGAAGCTTTCTTT.

The genes are TRBV7-3 and TRBJ1-2, with D unresolved. The germline V and J ends were trimmed by 1 base and 2 bases, with 8 bases remaining between them. Germline V CDR1 and CDR2: SGHTA, FQGTGA. This CDR3 has 14 residues. CDR3 residues: CASSLSPGNYGYTF. As DNA, the CDR3 is TGTGCCAGCAGCTTAAGTCCAGGCAACTATGGCTACACCTTC.

The DNA for the CDR3 is TGTGCCAGCAGCTCGGACAGGGGTGATGAAAAACTGTTTTTT. It yields the protein CASSSDRGDEKLFF. The rearrangement joins TRBV7-9 to TRBJ1-4; TRBD1 matches at 9 bases. There are 14 residues in the CDR3. Losses at the gene ends were 4 bases for V and 6 bases for J; bases not matched to a gene: 3. Looked up from germline, CDR1 is SEHNR and CDR2 is FQNEAQ (reference sequence). The full variable domain, completed using reference TRBV7-9 and TRBJ1-4, is DTGVSQNPRHKITKRGQNVTFRCDPISEHNRLYWYRQTLGQGPEFLTYFQNEAQLEKSRLLSDRFSAERPKGSFSTLEIQRTEQGDSAMYLCASSSDRGDEKLFFGSGTQLSVL.

This chain joins TRBV6-5 and TRBJ1-5; 9 bases agree with TRBD1. The germline CDR1 and CDR2 sequences are MNHEY and SVGAGI. This CDR3 is 15 amino acids long. Losses at the gene ends were 6 bases for V and 4 bases for J; bases not matched to a gene: 7. The CDR3 is CASRGTGGGNQPQHF. Written as DNA, the CDR3 is TGTGCCAGCAGGGGAACAGGGGGCGGTAATCAGCCCCAGCATTTT.

The V and J genes are TRBV5-4 and TRBJ2-5; TRBD1 might be the D (5 bases). CDR1 and CDR2 (germline): SGHNT, YYREEE (reference sequence). V gave up 0 bases and J gave up 2 bases, with 8 bases separating them. CDR3 length equals 14 residues. CDR3 sequence: CASSLAAGQETQYF. In DNA form, the CDR3 reads TGTGCCAGCAGCTTGGCGGCAGGGCAAGAGACCCAGTACTTC.

This clone was detected once. V gene TRBV7-9 combines with J gene TRBJ2-7; the match to TRBD1 covers 9 bases. There are 17 residues in the CDR3. Germline V lookup: CDR1 SEHNR, CDR2 FQNEAQ (reference sequence). Unmatched junction bases numbered 10, after V lost 0 bases and J lost 4 bases. The CDR3 protein is CASSLATGTGHRYEQYF. As DNA, the CDR3 is TGTGCCAGCAGCTTAGCTACCGGGACAGGGCACAGGTACGAGCAGTACTTC.

As to this clone: Other DNA sequences of this sample code for an identical CDR3. This chain joins TRBV9 and TRBJ2-1, with 11 bases identical to TRBD2. Germline CDR1 is SGDLS and CDR2 is YYNGEE. Trimming cost V 0 bases and J 4 bases; bases outside gene matches: 3. The CDR3 totals 16 residues. The CDR3 region is CASSVGLAGGYNEQFF. In DNA, the CDR3 is TGTGCCAGCAGCGTAGGGTTAGCGGGAGGGTACAATGAGCAGTTCTTC.

The chain employs TRBV18 and TRBJ1-1; no clear D. Germline-derived CDR1 and CDR2 are KGHSH and LQKENI. V was pared by 4 bases and J by 0 bases, with 6 bases between. CDR3 length: 13 amino acids. CDR3 in amino acids: CASSRTLNTEAFF. DNA of the CDR3: TGTGCCAGCTCACGGACCCTGAACACTGAAGCTTTCTTT.

The chain has TRBV5-4 and TRBJ1-1, with 10 nucleotides matching TRBD1. V was pared by 4 bases and J by 4 bases, with 7 bases of the junction left unmatched. This CDR3 comprises 15 residues. Germline-derived CDR1 and CDR2 are SGHNT and YYREEE (reference sequence). CDR3 region: CASSLSGTGATEAFF. The CDR3 DNA reads TGTGCCAGCAGCCTCTCCGGGACAGGGGCCACTGAAGCTTTCTTT.

The rearrangement joins TRBV5-1 to TRBJ1-5, with 8 bases fitting TRBD1. The junction had 7 bases not matched to a gene; V was cut back by 0 bases and J by 11 bases. The CDR3 contains 14 residues. From germline, CDR1 is SGHRS and CDR2 YFSETQ. The CDR3 sequence: CASSLDQGAGTQHF. CDR3 nucleotides: TGCGCCAGCAGCTTGGACCAGGGGGCAGGGACCCAGCATTTT.

V is TRBV5-4 and J is TRBJ2-1, with a tentative D call TRBD2 (6 bases). Germline CDR1 reads SGHNT; CDR2 reads YYREEE (reference sequence). The CDR3 extends over 15 amino acids. The germline V and J ends were trimmed by 4 bases and 5 bases, with 16 bases remaining between them. The DNA for the CDR3 is TGTGCCAGCAGCGCGACTAGTGAGACCCACAATGAGCAGTTCTTC. This sequence encodes CASSATSETHNEQFF. Full variable domain (rest looked up from reference TRBV5-4 and TRBJ2-1): ETGVTQSPTHLIKTRGQQVTLRCSSQSGHNTVSWYQQALGQGPQFIFQYYREEENGRGNFPPRFSGLQFPNYSSELNVNALELDDSALYLCASSATSETHNEQFFGPGTRLTVL.

The chain recombines TRBV6-5 with TRBJ1-1, with 8 bases identical to TRBD1. V shed 7 bases, J shed 7 bases, and the junction held 2 bases outside the gene matches. The CDR3 loop spans 11 amino acids. Germline loops: CDR1 MNHEY, CDR2 SVGAGI. CDR3 loop: CASKDRGEAFF. DNA for the CDR3: TGTGCCAGCAAAGACAGGGGTGAAGCTTTCTTT.

V and J are TRBV23-1 and TRBJ2-7; D perhaps matches TRBD2 (5 bases). TRBV23-1 is known as an ORF, though its function is uncertain. Between the trimmed V and J ends, which lost 3 bases and 2 bases, there was a span of 23 bases. The CDR3 is made up of 18 amino acids. The CDR3 DNA reads as TGCGCCAGCAGTCACATCGGAACAAGGACGGGATTCACCTACGAGCAGTACTTC. Protein product: CASSHIGTRTGFTYEQYF.

The chain couples TRBV7-2 to TRBJ1-5; D not certain. Germline CDR1 and CDR2: SGHTA and FQGNSA. The V end was cut by 2 bases, the J end by 7 bases, with 12 bases between. This CDR3 comprises 14 residues. In nucleotides, the CDR3 is TGTGCCAGCAGCTTAATATGGGGAGAACAGCCCCAGCATTTT. It codes for CASSLIWGEQPQHF.

This chain connects TRBV6-5 to TRBJ1-1; the match to TRBD1 covers 7 bases. This CDR3 comprises 14 residues. Germline assignment: CDR1 MNHEY and CDR2 SVGAGI. Losses at the gene ends were 8 bases for V and 1 base for J; bases not matched to a gene: 7. CDR3 sequence (DNA): TGTGCCAGCTGGGGACAGAACAAGAACACTGAAGCTTTCTTT. Its translation: CASWGQNKNTEAFF.